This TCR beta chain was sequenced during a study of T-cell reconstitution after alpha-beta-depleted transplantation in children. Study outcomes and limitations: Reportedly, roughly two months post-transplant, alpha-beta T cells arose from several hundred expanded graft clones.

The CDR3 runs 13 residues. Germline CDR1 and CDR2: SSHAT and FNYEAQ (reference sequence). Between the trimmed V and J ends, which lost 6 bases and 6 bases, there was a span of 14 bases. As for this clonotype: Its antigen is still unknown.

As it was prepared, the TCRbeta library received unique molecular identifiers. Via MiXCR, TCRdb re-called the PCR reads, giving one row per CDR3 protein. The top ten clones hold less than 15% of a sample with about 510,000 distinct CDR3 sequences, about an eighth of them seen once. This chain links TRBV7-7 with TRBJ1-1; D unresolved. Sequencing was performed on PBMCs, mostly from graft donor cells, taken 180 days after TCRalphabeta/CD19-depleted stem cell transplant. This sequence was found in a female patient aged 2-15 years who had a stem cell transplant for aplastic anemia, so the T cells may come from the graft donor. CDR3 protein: CASSPTFGAEAFF. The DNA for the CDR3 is TGTGCCAGCAGTCCTACATTCGGGGCTGAAGCTTTCTTT.